This T cell receptor (beta chain) was profiled in a study of Graves' ophthalmopathy and Graves' hyperthyroidism. Amplification of TCR beta CDR3 regions used RNA transcripts. The library came from an HTBI-primed first-round RT-PCR and a second-round multiplex PCR. TCRdb processed the multiplex PCR reads anew with MiXCR; each CDR3 protein has one entry. Altogether about 210,000 distinct CDR3 sequences are present, approximately 28% being singletons, with the ten largest covering approximately 9%. This TCR was sampled from a man aged 50-59 years with Graves' ophthalmopathy. Sequences were obtained from peripheral blood.

The CDR3 protein is CASSSTPTQQYF. CDR3 bases: TGTGCCAGCAGTTCGACGCCGACCCAGCAGTACTTC. The chain employs TRBV6-5 and TRBJ2-7; D not resolved. The germline gives CDR1 MNHEY, CDR2 SVGAGI. The CDR3 consists of 12 residues. V shed 4 bases and J shed 8 bases, with 12 bases lying between them.